These 26 T cell receptor beta chains originate from one sample sequenced in a study of shared clonotypes between healthy human individuals. Here immunoSEQ multiplex PCR was the method, and the copy in TCRdb shows in-frame clones only, minus some. The sample records about half a million clones, 81% being singletons. The sample consisted of PBMCs. The receptor source for this set is a woman in her 40s in good health. Some clones in this sample may be carry-over from other donors' samples.

Regarding this clone: Other nucleotide sequences from this sample produce the same CDR3. This chain connects TRBV5-1 to TRBJ2-5, with unresolved D. Germline CDR1 is SGHRS and CDR2 is YFSETQ. CDR3 length: 11 amino acids. Trimming shortened V by 5 bases and J by 5 bases, and 7 bases separated the two germline ends. In DNA, the CDR3 is TGCGCCAGCAGGATCACGGAGACCCAGTACTTC. Its protein product is CASRITETQYF.

This clone was seen just once. Only one base separates this from a far larger clonotype, so it likely reflects a read error. Other DNA sequences in this sample translate to the same CDR3. The chain recombines TRBV13 with TRBJ1-5; D remains unclear. Germline values: CDR1 PRHDT, CDR2 FYEKMQ (reference sequence). This CDR3 has 12 residues. V was pared by 5 bases and J by 3 bases, with 5 bases between. The CDR3 spells CASSANNQPQHF. The CDR3 nucleotides read TGTGCCAGCAGCGCCAACAATCAGCCCCAGCATTTT.

The chain is built from TRBV6-1 and TRBJ1-5; 8 bases line up with TRBD1. The V and J ends lost 6 bases and 7 bases, in that order; junction bases with no gene match: 5. Per the germline V gene, CDR1 is MNHNS and CDR2 is SASEGT. CDR3 length equals 13 residues. The CDR3 bases are TGTGCCAGCAGGGAACAGGGGGAGCAGCCCCAGCATTTT. Protein: CASREQGEQPQHF.

Here the CDR3 reads CASSLSVGTGELFF. The CDR3 DNA reads TGCGCCAGCAGCTTATCAGTTGGTACCGGGGAGCTGTTTTTT. The chain recombines TRBV5-1 with TRBJ2-2; no firm D call. The CDR3 loop spans 14 amino acids. CDR1 and CDR2 (germline): SGHRS, YFSETQ. Between the trimmed V and J ends, which lost 2 bases and 5 bases, there was a span of 10 bases. The full variable domain, in which reference TRBV5-1 and TRBJ2-2 provide the parts outside the CDR3, is KAGVTQTPRYLIKTRGQQVTLSCSPISGHRSVSWYQQTPGQGLQFLFEYFSETQRNKGNFPGRFSGRQFSNSRSEMNVSTLELGDSALYLCASSLSVGTGELFFGEGSRLTVL.

This clone was seen just once. This sequence joins TRBV6-5 and TRBJ2-1; 11 bases fit TRBD2. This CDR3 is 14 amino acids long. With 6 bases clipped from V and 9 bases from J, the junction kept 7 bases outside the gene matches. Germline-derived CDR1 and CDR2 are MNHEY and SVGAGI. The CDR3 here is CASSDRLAGSEQFF. CDR3 nucleotide sequence: TGTGCCAGCAGCGACAGACTAGCGGGAAGTGAGCAGTTCTTC.

The chain couples TRBV27 to TRBJ1-2; D is possibly TRBD1 (5 bases). This CDR3 has 13 amino acids. With 3 bases removed from V and 2 bases from J, the gap between germline ends came to 7 bases. Per the germline V gene, CDR1 is MNHEY and CDR2 is SMNVEV (reference sequence). The CDR3: CASSFEGNYGYTF. In DNA, the CDR3 is TGTGCCAGCAGTTTCGAGGGGAACTATGGCTACACCTTC.

Concerning this clone: This is likely an artifact of a read error, given a far larger clone one base away. The chain couples TRBV5-1 to TRBJ2-5; D ambiguous. Germline V gene lookup returns CDR1 SGHRS and CDR2 YFSETQ. V dropped 4 bases and J dropped 4 bases, with 11 bases sitting between them. The CDR3 is 13 residues long. CDR3 sequence reads: CASSPDPPETQYF. CDR3 bases: TGCGCCAGCAGCCCGGACCCCCCAGAGACCCAGTACTTC.

This clone is a singleton in its sample. V and J are TRBV2 and TRBJ1-2, with D perhaps TRBD1 (5 bases). This CDR3 comprises 14 residues. The germline CDR1 and CDR2 sequences are SNHLY and FYNNEI. Trimming cost V 6 bases and J 5 bases, with 16 bases left between them. The CDR3 loop is CASRPDKGWYGYTF. For the CDR3, the DNA is TGTGCCAGCAGGCCGGACAAAGGGTGGTATGGCTACACCTTC.

The chain employs TRBV5-1 and TRBJ2-2; TRBD1 matches at 8 bases. Germline V gene lookup returns CDR1 SGHRS and CDR2 YFSETQ. Losses at the gene ends were 2 bases for V and 0 bases for J; bases not matched to a gene: 0. This CDR3 region has 15 residues. CDR3 sequence reads: CASSLQGANTGELFF. The CDR3 nucleotides read TGCGCCAGCAGCTTACAGGGGGCGAACACCGGGGAGCTGTTTTTT.

This clone was seen only a few times. The gene calls are TRBV30 and TRBJ2-7; the match to TRBD2 covers 12 bases. CDR3 length: 13 amino acids. In germline, CDR1 is GTSNPN, CDR2 SVGIG (reference sequence). Unmatched junction bases numbered 7, after V lost 5 bases and J lost 8 bases. The CDR3 coding sequence is TGTGCCTGGCGGACTAGCGGGACCCTCCAGCAGTACTTC. This translates into CAWRTSGTLQQYF.

A note on this clone: This likely traces to a read error, being one base from a far larger clone. The genes are TRBV5-1 and TRBJ2-5; TRBD2 might be the D (6 bases). Germline V CDR1 and CDR2: SGHRS, YFSETQ. This CDR3 region has 13 residues. The CDR3 sequence is CASSRTERETRYF. CDR3 nucleotides: TGCGCCAGCAGTCGAACCGAACGGGAGACCCGGTACTTC.

The chain has TRBV5-1 and TRBJ1-4, with unresolved D. Trimming took off 3 bases at V and 0 bases at J, with 15 bases between the two ends. Germline CDR1 is SGHRS and CDR2 is YFSETQ. The CDR3 is made up of 17 amino acids. CDR3 sequence: CASSSQPDGATNEKLFF. Written as DNA, the CDR3 is TGCGCCAGCAGCTCTCAACCCGACGGCGCAACTAATGAAAAACTGTTTTTT.

The CDR3 nucleotides are TGTGCCAGTCGCTTAAGACAGGGGAACTATGGCTACACCTTC. Amino acid sequence: CASRLRQGNYGYTF. V and J are TRBV19 and TRBJ1-2, with TRBD1 matching 8 bases. CDR3 size: 14 residues. V lost 8 bases to trimming and J lost 2 bases; unmatched junction nucleotides: 7. CDR1 and CDR2 from the germline V gene are LNHDA and SQIVND (reference sequence). The full variable domain, with the rest looked up from reference TRBV19 and TRBJ1-2, is DGGITQSPKYLFRKEGQNVTLSCEQNLNHDAMYWYRQDPGQGLRLIYYSQIVNDFQKGDIAEGYSVSREKKESFPLTVTSAQKNPTAFYLCASRLRQGNYGYTFGSGTRLTVV.

This clone came up a few times. It differs at one base from a far larger clone, so likely a read error. The chain employs TRBV5-1 and TRBJ1-2; TRBD1 agrees at 7 bases. The J segment lost 4 bases and the V segment lost 3 bases, leaving 6 bases of the junction unmatched. The CDR3 totals 14 residues. Germline V gene data show CDR1 as SGHRS and CDR2 as YFSETQ. The CDR3 loop reads CASSCNRGPYGYTF. CDR3 in DNA: TGCGCCAGCAGCTGTAACAGGGGCCCCTATGGCTACACCTTC.

The V and J genes are TRBV29-1 and TRBJ2-3; 7 bases align to TRBD2. V shed 3 bases and J 2 bases; nucleotides not matched to a gene: 11. This CDR3 spans 16 amino acids. Germline CDR1 SQVTM, CDR2 ANQGSEA. The CDR3 nucleotides are TGCAGCGTTGACGGCTCTAGCGGAGACCCCACAGATACGCAGTATTTT. Translation: CSVDGSSGDPTDTQYF.

The chain links TRBV7-6 to TRBJ2-5, with TRBD2 matching 7 bases. The V gene's germline CDR1 is SGHVS and CDR2 FNYEAQ. Trimming at V came to 5 bases and at J to 4 bases, leaving 7 bases not matched to a gene. This CDR3 contains 14 residues. For the CDR3, the DNA is TGTGCCAGCAGCGGGTCGGCGGGAGTAGAGACCCAGTACTTC. It encodes CASSGSAGVETQYF.

This sequence joins TRBV6-6 and TRBJ2-2; 8 bases agree with TRBD1. Germline CDR1 is MNHNY and CDR2 is SVGAGI (reference sequence). Germline trimming cut 7 bases from V and 6 bases from J; bases unmatched to any gene: 4. This CDR3 has 13 residues. DNA of the CDR3: TGTGCCAGCAAGACAGGGGAATCCGGGGAGCTGTTTTTT. Translated, it gives CASKTGESGELFF.

V gene TRBV7-3 combines with J gene TRBJ2-3; D is perhaps TRBD2 (6 bases). The length of the CDR3 is 14 residues. Looked up from germline, CDR1 is SGHTA and CDR2 is FQGTGA. With 2 bases removed from V and 4 bases from J, the gap between germline ends came to 10 bases. The CDR3 DNA reads as TGTGCCAGCAGCTTAGGGGCTAGCGCAGATACGCAGTATTTT. Its translation: CASSLGASADTQYF.

The genes are TRBV7-2 and TRBJ2-7; 8 bases align to TRBD2. Germline CDR1 reads SGHTA; CDR2 reads FQGNSA. CDR3 length equals 12 residues. The V segment lost 6 bases and the J segment 5 bases; nucleotides outside the gene matches: 3. CDR3 protein: CASSIGRDEQYF. The CDR3 DNA sequence: TGTGCCAGCAGTATCGGGAGGGACGAGCAGTACTTC.

A note on this clone: A much larger clone lies a single base off, so this may be a read error. V usage is TRBV5-1 and J usage is TRBJ2-7, with D possibly matching TRBD2 (6 bases). V lost 2 bases, J lost 7 bases, and 25 bases lay in between. The V gene's germline CDR1 is SGHRS and CDR2 YFSETQ. The CDR3 has 17 amino acids. CDR3 nucleotide sequence: TGCGCCAGCAGCTTAAAACTTCCTAGCGAGAAGTTCGTGGAGCAGTACTTC. Its protein is CASSLKLPSEKFVEQYF.

The chain joins TRBV5-4 to TRBJ1-3; possible D gene TRBD1, 5 bases. The germline V gene has CDR1 SGHNT and CDR2 YYREEE (reference sequence). The CDR3 consists of 16 residues. Trimming shortened V by 0 bases and J by 3 bases, and 13 bases separated the two germline ends. The CDR3 spells CASSLEQGRGGNTIYF. The DNA for the CDR3 is TGTGCCAGCAGCTTGGAGCAGGGAAGAGGTGGAAACACCATATATTTT.

This clone is a singleton in its sample. The chain uses TRBV10-1 and TRBJ2-6, with D possibly being TRBD1 or TRBD2 (5 bases each). The germline V and J ends were trimmed by 10 bases and 2 bases, with 27 bases remaining between them. The germline CDR1 and CDR2 sequences are WNHNN and SYGVQD (reference sequence). The CDR3 length is 19 residues. The CDR3 loop is CAIPLRPGPPLAGANVLTF. DNA of the CDR3: TGCGCCATCCCCCTCCGCCCGGGGCCTCCTCTAGCTGGGGCCAACGTCCTGACTTTC.

This clone was recorded many times. Within the sample, other DNA sequences also encode this same CDR3. The chain is built from TRBV7-9 and TRBJ2-1; D unresolved. The CDR3 extends over 14 amino acids. Germline values: CDR1 SEHNR, CDR2 FQNEAQ (reference sequence). V gave up 3 bases and J gave up 6 bases, with 12 bases separating them. The DNA for the CDR3 is TGTGCCAGCAGCTTGGCCTCGTCGGGCAATGAGCAGTTCTTC. Translation: CASSLASSGNEQFF.

The chain combines TRBV6-1 with TRBJ2-7; D unresolved. This CDR3 is built from 13 residues. Germline V CDR1 and CDR2: MNHNS, SASEGT. The V gene lost 5 bases and the J gene lost 0 bases, with 8 bases spanning the gap. The CDR3 is CASSPESSYEQYF. The DNA of the CDR3 is TGTGCCAGCAGTCCAGAGTCCTCCTACGAGCAGTACTTC.

V gene TRBV9 combines with J gene TRBJ2-7; 9 bases fit TRBD2. The trim removed 4 bases at V and 2 bases at J, leaving 7 bases unmatched. The CDR3 is 15 amino acids. Germline V gives CDR1 SGDLS, CDR2 YYNGEE. CDR3 amino acids: CASSPRSGRTYEQYF. The CDR3 region has the DNA TGTGCCAGCAGCCCCCGAAGCGGGAGGACCTACGAGCAGTACTTC.

J is TRBJ2-7 and V is TRBV7-2, with 9 bases lining up with TRBD1. J gave up 4 bases and V 1 base, and 5 bases lay outside the gene matches. Germline V gene lookup returns CDR1 SGHTA and CDR2 FQGNSA. The CDR3 is 15 residues long. The CDR3 coding sequence is TGTGCCAGCAGCTTAGTCGGACAGGGGTTATACGAGCAGTACTTC. Protein product: CASSLVGQGLYEQYF.